This TCR beta chain was identified in a study of CD8 T cells in Susac syndrome. Overall study context: The sequenced Susac syndrome patients comprised roughly 6 with active disease and about eight in remission.

TCR beta sequencing was performed on blood CD8+ and CD4+ T cells. Negative isolation was applied to CD8+ and CD4+ T cells, and FACS enrichment was applied to TEMRA cells. With random hexamers, reverse transcription was performed on roughly 0.5 to 1 ug of RNA. TCR beta CDR3 was amplified by immunoSEQ covering 54 Vbeta and 13 Jbeta. TCRdb analysed the immunoSEQ multiplex PCR reads with MiXCR anew, one entry per CDR3 protein. The sample contains some 94,000 distinct CDR3 sequences, around 94% of which appear only once. This receptor was identified in a human donor with Susac syndrome. Sequencing used CD4+ T cells from PBMCs.

CDR3 DNA: TGTGCCAGCAGCCCCATCCCCCAGGGAGCCAAAAACATTCAGTACTTC. It specifies CASSPIPQGAKNIQYF. V usage is TRBV3-1 and J usage is TRBJ2-4; D is possibly TRBD1 (5 bases). This CDR3 comprises 16 residues. The germline gives CDR1 LGHDT, CDR2 YNNKEL (reference sequence). The V end was cut by 4 bases, the J end by 0 bases, with 13 bases between. Full variable domain (outside the CDR3, taken from reference TRBV3-1 and TRBJ2-4): DTAVSQTPKYLVTQMGNDKSIKCEQNLGHDTMYWYKQDSKKFLKIMFSYNNKELIINETVPNRFSPKSPDKAHLNLHINSLELGDSAVYFCASSPIPQGAKNIQYFGAGTRLSVL.